What follows describes a single T cell receptor beta chain. Its antigen is currently unknown. Together with a sample-barcoded 5' primer, a J-beta primer mix was included in a second PCR lasting roughly 6 to 12 cycles. In TCRdb, the 5' RACE reads were re-called with MiXCR into one record per CDR3 protein. Here the sample spans hundreds of thousands of distinct CDR3 sequences, around 45% being singletons. These data are taken from a study of blood T cells in healthy people across ages. Germline V lookup: CDR1 DFQATT, CDR2 SNEGSKA (reference sequence). Trimming removed 2 bases from V and 6 bases from J, with 11 bases in between. This CDR3 has 14 residues. Notes on the study in general: Naive CD4+ cell counts and diversity both ran higher in long-lived than in aged donors.

The origin of this receptor is a woman in her sixties or seventies in good health. The chain couples TRBV20-1 to TRBJ1-6, with a possible D match to TRBD1 (6 bases). The sample comprised blood. The CDR3 spells CSARQGPINSPLHF. The CDR3 DNA follows: TGCAGTGCTAGACAGGGGCCGATTAATTCACCCCTCCACTTT.